This T cell receptor (beta chain) was observed in a study of cytomegalovirus exposure and HLA in healthy donors listed by TCRdb under 2017. Study-wide context: In an earlier analysis of roughly 590 of the donors, 276 Gb of sequence data and 90 million to 120 million unique TCR beta sequences from about 179 million T cells were reported. Across approximately 420 genotyped donors of the cohort, an average of roughly 200,000 unique TCR beta nucleotide sequences per donor were sequenced, and 15% to 20% of those sequences were non-productive. In an earlier analysis of more than 550 of the donors, high-throughput TCR beta sequencing was used to judge whether each TCR beta V gene segment behaved as functional or pseudogenic. Because of strong linkage in the cohort, roughly five DR-DQ haplotypes were treated as single units for association and clustering. Donor age, sex, ethnicity and CMV serostatus were compiled alongside the repertoire data. A later analysis re-examined previously published TCR beta repertoires from 600 to 700 donors and added high-resolution HLA genotyping to investigate patterns of TCR occurrence. The study aimed to test whether cataloging public T cell receptors could reveal signatures of past pathogen exposure. A separate validation cohort of 100 to 150 different subjects was used in addition to the 666-subject first cohort. Class I and class II HLA loci were covered by the typing at four-digit resolution. Of the roughly 410 genotyped donors, 80% to 90% were placed in the genetic ancestry cluster associated with self-reported Caucasian donors. A later genetic analysis took genome-wide SNP genotypes for about 65% of the 666 donors and used that subset as a discovery cohort. About 300 gigabases of sequencing data and about 92 million unique TCR sequences made up an early release that covered fewer than 650 HLA-typed donors. The study profiled the T cell repertoires of more than 500 subjects by immunosequencing and related them to cytomegalovirus serostatus. To predict cytomegalovirus infection status, the study brought together high-throughput TCR immunosequencing, statistical association of individual TCRs with disease status, and machine learning. Every repertoire in the discovery cohort had been generated on one and the same sequencing platform. The number of donors typed differed by locus, with about 629-640 for A, B, C, DRB1 and DQB1, 522 for DQA1, 600 to 610 for DPA1, and 450 to 480 for DPB1. Rather than drawing on any new phenotypic data, the later analysis identified candidate immune exposures from TCR beta sequences and the way those sequences occurred across donors. The investigation overall reported the following: The study gave a list of 150 to 200 TCR beta chains associated with cytomegalovirus. Most TCR sequences were seen in very few donors, while some public TCRs were found in many individuals. The classifier was reported to diagnose cytomegalovirus status with high specificity and sensitivity in both the original and validation cohorts. The only immune exposure information available for the cohort was CMV serostatus. The presence/absence analyses assumed that sequencing depth was roughly uniform across donors, and that assumption may not be true. In a later analysis, around 15,000 TCR beta sequences were associated with specific HLA alleles at a false discovery rate of 0.05. A later analysis found that TCR association rates varied across HLA loci, with DRB1 alleles showing the most associated TCRs and HLA-C alleles the fewest. Because counts were too low, fewer than 20 rarely observed V segments, including chromosome 9 orphons, were excluded from the earlier analysis of some 540 of the donors. The 87-base-pair reads could not distinguish some IMGT-functional V segments, including TRBV6-2 and TRBV6-3, so those segments were excluded. An earlier analysis of 587 of the donors showed that most TCR beta V segments appeared in productive rearrangements either about 87% or about 30% of the time, which broadly matched IMGT annotations. A further reported finding was that TCR beta sequences accurately predicted the HLA-A and HLA-B alleles for most subjects in the first cohort. V-gene and J-gene trimming of TCR beta chains was associated with a missense DCLRE1C variant in a later genetic analysis, and the association was replicated in an independent cohort. Because some donors lacked HLA typing at each locus, the association tests relied only on the typed subset. Linkage disequilibrium might explain the correlated functional status among segregating V segments, but an unknown experimental factor could not be excluded. A group of highly shared sequence variants was considered likely to be a technical artifact of the sequencing pipeline. According to the authors, the approach could potentially be generalized to other disease states and immunological phenotypes. A few of the identified cytomegalovirus-associated TCR beta chains were confirmed in vitro to be specific for cytomegalovirus antigens. A later analysis found that most CMV-associated TCR beta chains appeared HLA-restricted, with HLA associations seemingly driven largely by CMV exposure. In a later analysis, several top co-occurrence clusters were reported to appear linked to parvovirus B19, influenza, CMV and Epstein-Barr virus. Strong co-occurrence of HLA alleles, especially DR and DQ, made assigning TCR associations to individual alleles difficult. A later analysis found that HLA-associated TCR beta chains were more clonally expanded and had lower generation probabilities than equally common non-associated chains. A later genetic analysis reported fewer N-insertions in productive TCRs among donors in an Asian-associated ancestry cluster than the roughly 640-donor mean. This cohort had only TCR beta chains sequenced, and the lack of alpha or paired-chain data limited which features could be detected.

As regards this clone: No cognate antigen has been identified for it. No base quality information exists; no much larger clone differs at one position.

CDR3 length: 16 amino acids, cysteine to phenylalanine. Only the CDR3 DNA stays, 48 bases, in frame from base 1. CDR1 LGHNA and CDR2 YSLEER are derived from the germline V gene. V drops 0 bases and J drops 4 bases, leaving 10 bases in between. Libraries were made using the immunoSEQ multiplex PCR assay. The multiplex PCR relied on a mix of 60 forward primers for TCR Vbeta segments and 13 reverse primers for TCR Jbeta segments. The CDR3 region of rearranged TCR beta genes was amplified from genomic DNA by a multiplex PCR assay. The Illumina HiSeq System was used to sequence the amplified TCR beta libraries as 87-base-pair reads. Per the source publication's procedure: In a later analysis, tens of millions of unique TCR beta chains were counted across the 500 to 700 repertoires, and roughly 11 million of these chains were shared by at least two donors. Raw reads were error-corrected and collapsed into unique sequences with a nearest-neighbor algorithm that merged closely related sequences to remove PCR and sequencing errors. Alignment of CDR3 sequences to IMGT reference sequences was used to assign V, D and J gene segments. Each retained sequence needed at least a six-nucleotide match to both a V gene segment and a J gene segment. Rearrangements were classified as productive when the CDR3 lacked stop codons and remained in frame with V and J, and all other rearrangements were classified as non-productive. Following IMGT convention, CDR3 was defined as the stretch from the second conserved V-encoded cysteine up to the conserved J-encoded phenylalanine. Sequences without an unambiguous match to a single V gene segment were excluded from the earlier analysis of 450 to 750 of the donors. In an earlier analysis of 587 of the donors, V segments were called functional above 56.7% productive rearrangements and were called segregating when the between-donor standard deviation exceeded 5%. A statistical classification framework was built to diagnose cytomegalovirus status from the catalog of TCR beta chain sequences. A later analysis assigned V and J genes by comparing TCR nucleotide sequences with IMGT/GENE-DB human TR gene sequences. Using the TCRdist pipeline, a later analysis assigned CDR3 sequences along with most-parsimonious VDJ recombination scenarios. In a later analysis, each TCR beta chain was defined by its CDR3 amino acid sequence together with its V-gene family, and reads without a unique V-gene family were excluded. As a way to deal with suspected cross-contamination and a sequencing artifact, a later analysis dropped nearly 600 nucleotide sequences that were highly shared and had low generation probability. For each public chain, a later analysis derived a clonal expansion index from normalized ranks of inferred template counts within each repertoire. In a later analysis, generation probabilities were computed with a VDJ recombination model fitted to out-of-frame rearrangements, and the resulting probabilities were checked against IGoR. In a later analysis, hypergeometric tests were used to score TCR-TCR, TCR-HLA and TCR-CMV co-occurrence, with a repertoire-size bias correction applied to TCR pairs. To estimate false discovery rates, a later analysis permuted the HLA or CMV assignments 20 times. In a later analysis, co-occurring TCRs were grouped using DBSCAN, and TCRdist sequence similarity was added for clustering within HLA-allele-positive subsets. Repertoires with fewer than 30,000 or more than 120,000 public chains, plus five repertoires with anomalous nucleotide sharing, were excluded from co-occurrence clustering. TCRdb carries this immuneACCESS record with in-frame sequences only. Its versions omit some clonotypes, under half of them owing to an unresolved V gene in the studies checked, with the rest unexplained. That table is the source of V, J and clone size, and D and trimming were worked out from the DNA. The sample table holds 150,000 to 200,000 clones, of which more than 70% were seen once. The ten largest account for more than 1.5% of the sample.

The cohort consisted of 600 to 700 healthy bone marrow donors. At the time of sampling, all cohort members were nominally healthy, though unrecorded immune exposures were likely present. The donor tested CMV seropositive and was one of the 289 seropositive cohort members. A peripheral blood sample was collected from each donor, and TCR beta sequencing was performed on peripheral blood mononuclear cells. Genomic DNA was extracted from the blood cell samples with the Qiagen DNeasy Blood Extraction Kit. What was sequenced was PBMCs. The chain is encoded by TRBV4-3 joined to TRBJ1-6, with no reliable assignment of the D segment. This TCR derives from a middle-aged man in good health and CMV-seropositive. For the CDR3, the sequence is CASSQEDRGYNSPLHF. The sequenced DNA is TGCGCCAGCAGCCAAGAGGATAGAGGGTATAATTCACCCCTCCACTTT.